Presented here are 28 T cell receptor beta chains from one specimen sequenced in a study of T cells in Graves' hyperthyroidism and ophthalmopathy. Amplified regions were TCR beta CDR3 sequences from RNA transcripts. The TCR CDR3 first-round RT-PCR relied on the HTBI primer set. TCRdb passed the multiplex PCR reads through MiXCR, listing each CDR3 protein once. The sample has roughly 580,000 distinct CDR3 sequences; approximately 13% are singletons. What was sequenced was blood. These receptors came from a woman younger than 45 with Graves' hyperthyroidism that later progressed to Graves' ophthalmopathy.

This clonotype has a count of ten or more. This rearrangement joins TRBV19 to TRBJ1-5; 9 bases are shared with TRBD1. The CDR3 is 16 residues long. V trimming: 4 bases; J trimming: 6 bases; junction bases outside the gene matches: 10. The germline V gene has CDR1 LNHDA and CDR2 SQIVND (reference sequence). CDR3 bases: TGTGCCAGTAGTACCTCCGGGACAGGGCATAGTCAGCCCCAGCATTTT. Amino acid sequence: CASSTSGTGHSQPQHF.

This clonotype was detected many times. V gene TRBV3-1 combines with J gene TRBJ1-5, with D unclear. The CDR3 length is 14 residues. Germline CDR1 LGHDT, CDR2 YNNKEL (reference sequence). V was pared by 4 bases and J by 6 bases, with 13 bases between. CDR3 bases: TGTGCCAGCAGCCTCCTAACGGGGTCTCAGCCCCAGCATTTT. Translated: CASSLLTGSQPQHF. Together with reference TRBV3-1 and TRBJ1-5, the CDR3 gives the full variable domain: DTAVSQTPKYLVTQMGNDKSIKCEQNLGHDTMYWYKQDSKKFLKIMFSYNNKELIINETVPNRFSPKSPDKAHLNLHINSLELGDSAVYFCASSLLTGSQPQHFGDGTRLSIL.

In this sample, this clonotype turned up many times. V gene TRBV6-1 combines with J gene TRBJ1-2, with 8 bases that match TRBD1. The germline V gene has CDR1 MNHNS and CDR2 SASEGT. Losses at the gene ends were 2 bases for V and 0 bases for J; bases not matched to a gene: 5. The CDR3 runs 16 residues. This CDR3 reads CASSERTGNANYGYTF. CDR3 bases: TGTGCCAGCAGTGAAAGGACAGGGAATGCTAACTATGGCTACACCTTC.

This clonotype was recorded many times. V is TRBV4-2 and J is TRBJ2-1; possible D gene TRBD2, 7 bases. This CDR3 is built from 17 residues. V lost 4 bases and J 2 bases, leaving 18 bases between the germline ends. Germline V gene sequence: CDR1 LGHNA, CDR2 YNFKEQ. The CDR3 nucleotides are TGTGCCAGCAGCCTAAACGCGGGGGCTAGCACCTACAATGAGCAGTTCTTC. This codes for CASSLNAGASTYNEQFF.

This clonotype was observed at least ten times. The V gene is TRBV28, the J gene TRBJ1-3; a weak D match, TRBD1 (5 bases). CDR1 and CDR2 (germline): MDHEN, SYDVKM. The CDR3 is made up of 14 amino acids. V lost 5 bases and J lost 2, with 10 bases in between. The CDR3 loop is CASSHRGAGNTIYF. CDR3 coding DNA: TGTGCCAGCAGTCACCGGGGGGCTGGAAACACCATATATTTT.

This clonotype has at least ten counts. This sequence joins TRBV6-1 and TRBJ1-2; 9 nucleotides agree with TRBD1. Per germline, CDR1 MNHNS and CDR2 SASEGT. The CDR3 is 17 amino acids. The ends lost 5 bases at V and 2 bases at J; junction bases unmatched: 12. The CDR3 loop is CASSNPGTGRANYGYTF. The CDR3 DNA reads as TGTGCCAGCAGTAACCCCGGGACAGGGAGGGCCAACTATGGCTACACCTTC.

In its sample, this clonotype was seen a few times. The DNA of the CDR3 is TGTGCCAGCAGCCAAGAGGGGATGGGGGGGGAGCTGTTTTTT. Translated, it gives CASSQEGMGGELFF. V usage is TRBV3-1 and J usage is TRBJ2-2; no clear D. Germline CDR1 is LGHDT and CDR2 is YNNKEL (reference sequence). This CDR3 has 14 residues. V lost 0 bases and J lost 8, with 10 bases in between. The variable domain in full, completed from reference TRBV3-1 and TRBJ2-2, reads DTAVSQTPKYLVTQMGNDKSIKCEQNLGHDTMYWYKQDSKKFLKIMFSYNNKELIINETVPNRFSPKSPDKAHLNLHINSLELGDSAVYFCASSQEGMGGELFFGEGSRLTVL.

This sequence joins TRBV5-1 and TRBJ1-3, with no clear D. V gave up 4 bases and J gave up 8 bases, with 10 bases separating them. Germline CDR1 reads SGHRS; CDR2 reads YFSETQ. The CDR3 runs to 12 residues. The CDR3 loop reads CASSQDQYTIYF. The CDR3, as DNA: TGCGCCAGCAGCCAAGATCAGTACACCATATATTTT.

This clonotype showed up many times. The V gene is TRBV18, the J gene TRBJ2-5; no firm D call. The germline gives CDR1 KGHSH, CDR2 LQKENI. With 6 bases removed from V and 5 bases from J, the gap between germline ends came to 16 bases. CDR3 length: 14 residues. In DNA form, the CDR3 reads TGTGCCAGCTCCCTAGGTAGAACGGTGGAGACCCAGTACTTC. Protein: CASSLGRTVETQYF.

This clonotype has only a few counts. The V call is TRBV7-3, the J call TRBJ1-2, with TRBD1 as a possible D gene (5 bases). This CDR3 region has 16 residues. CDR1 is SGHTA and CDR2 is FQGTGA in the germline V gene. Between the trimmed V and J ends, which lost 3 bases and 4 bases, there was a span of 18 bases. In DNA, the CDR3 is TGTGCCAGCAGCTTGTCCCCAGGGAGAGGGGCCTATGGCTACACCTTC. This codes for CASSLSPGRGAYGYTF.

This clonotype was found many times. The CDR3 nucleotides read TGTGCCAGCAGCTTAGCGAGTTTGGAGACTAGCGGGAGAAATGAGCAGTTCTTC. It is translated as CASSLASLETSGRNEQFF. The rearrangement uses TRBV7-2 and TRBJ2-1; 12 bases map to TRBD2. With 0 bases clipped from V and 7 bases from J, the junction kept 10 bases outside the gene matches. The CDR3 covers 18 residues. Germline CDR1 SGHTA, CDR2 FQGNSA.

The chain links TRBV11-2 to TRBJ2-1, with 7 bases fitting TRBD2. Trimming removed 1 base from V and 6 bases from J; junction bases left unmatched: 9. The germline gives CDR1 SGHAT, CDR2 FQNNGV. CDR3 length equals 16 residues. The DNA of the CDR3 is TGTGCCAGCAGCTTAGGGTGGCGGGAGATCGGCAATGAGCAGTTCTTC. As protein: CASSLGWREIGNEQFF.

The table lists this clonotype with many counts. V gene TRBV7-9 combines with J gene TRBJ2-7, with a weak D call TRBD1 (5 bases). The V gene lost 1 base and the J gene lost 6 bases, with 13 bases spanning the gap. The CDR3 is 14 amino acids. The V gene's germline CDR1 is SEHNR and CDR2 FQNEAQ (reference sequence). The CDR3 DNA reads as TGTGCCAGCAGCTTAGGTGGACACAGCCCCGAGCAGTACTTC. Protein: CASSLGGHSPEQYF.

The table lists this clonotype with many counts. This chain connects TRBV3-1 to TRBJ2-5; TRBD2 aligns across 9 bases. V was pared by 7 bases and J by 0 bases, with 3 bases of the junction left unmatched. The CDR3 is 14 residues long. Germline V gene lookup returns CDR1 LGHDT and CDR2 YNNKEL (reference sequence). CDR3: CASKTSGYQETQYF. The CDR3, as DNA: TGTGCCAGCAAGACTAGCGGCTACCAAGAGACCCAGTACTTC.

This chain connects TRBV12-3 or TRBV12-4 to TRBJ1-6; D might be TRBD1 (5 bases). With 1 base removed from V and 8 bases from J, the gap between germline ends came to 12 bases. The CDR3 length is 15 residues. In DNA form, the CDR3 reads TGTGCCAGCAGTTTAGGAACAGGTCGTTATTCACCCCTCCACTTT. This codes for CASSLGTGRYSPLHF.

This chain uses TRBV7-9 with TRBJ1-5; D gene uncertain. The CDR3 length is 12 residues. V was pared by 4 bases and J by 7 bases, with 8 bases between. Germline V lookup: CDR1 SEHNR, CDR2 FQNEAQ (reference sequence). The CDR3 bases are TGTGCCAGCAGCTCCGGGCCCCAGCCCCAGCATTTT. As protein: CASSSGPQPQHF.

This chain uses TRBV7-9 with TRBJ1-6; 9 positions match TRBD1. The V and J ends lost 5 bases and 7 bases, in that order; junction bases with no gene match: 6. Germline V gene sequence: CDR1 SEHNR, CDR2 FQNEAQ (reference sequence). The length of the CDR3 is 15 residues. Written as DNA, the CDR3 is TGTGCCAGCAGCCCACAGGGGGCCGGGAATTCACCCCTCCACTTT. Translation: CASSPQGAGNSPLHF.

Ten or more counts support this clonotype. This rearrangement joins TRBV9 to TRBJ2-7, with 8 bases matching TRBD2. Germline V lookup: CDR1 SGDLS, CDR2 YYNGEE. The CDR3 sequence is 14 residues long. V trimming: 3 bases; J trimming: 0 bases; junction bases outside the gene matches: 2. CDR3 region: CASSGLASSYEQYF. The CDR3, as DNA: TGTGCCAGCAGCGGACTAGCGTCCTCCTACGAGCAGTACTTC.

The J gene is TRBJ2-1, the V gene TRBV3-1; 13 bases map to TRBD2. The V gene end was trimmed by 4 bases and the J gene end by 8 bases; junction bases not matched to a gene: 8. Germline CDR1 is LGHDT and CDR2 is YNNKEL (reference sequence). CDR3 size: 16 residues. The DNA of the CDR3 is TGTGCCAGCAGCCCTAGGACTAGCGGGAGTTACGATGAGCAGTTCTTC. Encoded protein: CASSPRTSGSYDEQFF.

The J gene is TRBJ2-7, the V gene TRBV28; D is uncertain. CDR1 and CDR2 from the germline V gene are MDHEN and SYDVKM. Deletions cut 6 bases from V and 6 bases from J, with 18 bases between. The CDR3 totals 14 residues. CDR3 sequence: CASSFFDPRGEQYF. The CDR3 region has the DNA TGTGCCAGCAGCTTCTTCGACCCGCGAGGCGAGCAGTACTTC.

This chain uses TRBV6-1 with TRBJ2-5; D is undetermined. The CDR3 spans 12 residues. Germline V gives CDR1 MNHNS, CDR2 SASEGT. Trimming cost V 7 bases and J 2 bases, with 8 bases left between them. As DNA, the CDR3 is TGTGCCAGCACCCAAAATCAAGAGACCCAGTACTTC. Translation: CASTQNQETQYF.

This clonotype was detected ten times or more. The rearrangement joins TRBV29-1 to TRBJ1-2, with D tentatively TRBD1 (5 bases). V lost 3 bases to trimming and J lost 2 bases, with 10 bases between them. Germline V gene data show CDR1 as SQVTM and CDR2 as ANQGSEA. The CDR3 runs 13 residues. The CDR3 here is CSVETVANYGYTF. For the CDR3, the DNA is TGCAGCGTTGAGACAGTTGCAAACTATGGCTACACCTTC. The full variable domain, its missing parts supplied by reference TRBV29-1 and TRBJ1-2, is SAVISQKPSRDICQRGTSLTIQCQVDSQVTMMFWYRQQPGQSLTLIATANQGSEATYESGFVIDKFPISRPNLTFSTLTVSNMSPEDSSIYLCSVETVANYGYTFGSGTRLTVV.

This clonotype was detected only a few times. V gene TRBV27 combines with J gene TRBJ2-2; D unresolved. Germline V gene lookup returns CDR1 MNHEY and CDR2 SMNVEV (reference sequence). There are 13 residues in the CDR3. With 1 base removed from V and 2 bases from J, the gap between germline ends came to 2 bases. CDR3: CASSLYNTGELFF. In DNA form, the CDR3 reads TGTGCCAGCAGTTTATATAACACCGGGGAGCTGTTTTTT.

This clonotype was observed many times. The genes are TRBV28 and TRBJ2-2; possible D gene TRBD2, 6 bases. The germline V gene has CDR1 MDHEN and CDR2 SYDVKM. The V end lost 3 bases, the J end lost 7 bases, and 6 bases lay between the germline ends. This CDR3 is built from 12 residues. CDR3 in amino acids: CASSFGGGELFF. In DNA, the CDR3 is TGTGCCAGCAGTTTCGGGGGCGGGGAGCTGTTTTTT.

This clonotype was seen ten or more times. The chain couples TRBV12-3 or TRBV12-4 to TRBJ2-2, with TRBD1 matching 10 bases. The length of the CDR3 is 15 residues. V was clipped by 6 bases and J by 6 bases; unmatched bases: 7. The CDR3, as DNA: TGTGCCAGCAGAAGTAGAGGACAGGGGGCCGGGGAGCTGTTTTTT. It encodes CASRSRGQGAGELFF.

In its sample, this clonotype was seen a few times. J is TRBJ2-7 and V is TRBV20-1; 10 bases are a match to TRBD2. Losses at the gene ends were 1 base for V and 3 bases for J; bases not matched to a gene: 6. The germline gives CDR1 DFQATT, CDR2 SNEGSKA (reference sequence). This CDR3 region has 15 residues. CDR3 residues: CSARVGLADFYEQYF. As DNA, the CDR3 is TGCAGTGCTAGAGTTGGACTAGCGGATTTCTACGAGCAGTACTTC.

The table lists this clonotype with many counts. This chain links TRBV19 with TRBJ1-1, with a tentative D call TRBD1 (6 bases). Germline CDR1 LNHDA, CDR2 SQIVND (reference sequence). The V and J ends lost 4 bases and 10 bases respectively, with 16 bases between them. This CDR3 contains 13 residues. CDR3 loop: CASSTATGFAAFF. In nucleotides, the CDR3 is TGTGCCAGTAGTACAGCTACAGGGTTCGCAGCTTTCTTT. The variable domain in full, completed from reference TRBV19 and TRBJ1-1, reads DGGITQSPKYLFRKEGQNVTLSCEQNLNHDAMYWYRQDPGQGLRLIYYSQIVNDFQKGDIAEGYSVSREKKESFPLTVTSAQKNPTAFYLCASSTATGFAAFFGQGTRLTVV.

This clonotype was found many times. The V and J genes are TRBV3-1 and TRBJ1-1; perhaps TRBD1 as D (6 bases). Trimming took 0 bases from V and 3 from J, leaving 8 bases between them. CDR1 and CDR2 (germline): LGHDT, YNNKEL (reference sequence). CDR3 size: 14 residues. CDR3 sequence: CASSQDAGDTEAFF. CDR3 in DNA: TGTGCCAGCAGCCAAGATGCAGGGGACACTGAAGCTTTCTTT.